This T cell receptor beta chain was sequenced in a study of regulatory T cells in long-lasting Graves disease. Regarding time point: persistent/refractory GD, antithyroid drugs over 5 years with positive TRAb. PBMC-extracted RNA yielded the TCR library. This clonotype was recorded at least ten times. iRepertoire HTBI primers and Arm-PCR of CDR3 regions built TCR beta libraries. Each CDR3 protein is one row after TCRdb ran MiXCR on the multiplex PCR reads. The profile shows around 400,000 distinct CDR3 sequences, about 21% of them singletons. J gave up 7 bases and V 2 bases, and 14 bases lay outside the gene matches. The CDR3 is 17 residues long. Per the germline V gene, CDR1 is MDHEN and CDR2 is SYDVKM.

The specimen was peripheral blood mononuclear cells (PBMCs), collected when the disease was refractory, from a patient treated with antithyroid drugs. The sequence was collected from a female donor with Graves disease. The chain is built from TRBV28 and TRBJ1-2; 9 positions agree with TRBD1. The chain's CDR3 is CASSLGTGQGWRSGYTF. DNA for the CDR3: TGTGCCAGCAGTTTAGGGACGGGACAGGGATGGAGGAGTGGCTACACCTTC.